A single sample is the source of the 17 T cell receptor beta chains below, sequenced in a study of blood T cell repertoires in COVID-19. Measured with immunoSEQ multiplex PCR; TCRdb has only the in-frame clones, and not every one. Among around 200,000 clones listed, roughly four fifths were seen once. Sequenced material: peripheral blood. The receptors derive from a woman aged 40 to 49 with acute or convalescent COVID-19.

V gene TRBV5-4 combines with J gene TRBJ2-3; perhaps TRBD2 as D (6 bases). The V gene lost 0 bases and the J gene lost 1 base, with 6 bases spanning the gap. Germline lookup yields CDR1 SGHNT and CDR2 YYREEE (reference sequence). This CDR3 has 14 residues. The DNA of the CDR3 is TGTGCCAGCAGCTTGGAGCGGGGCACAGATACGCAGTATTTT. It codes for CASSLERGTDTQYF.

The chain has TRBV5-7 and TRBJ2-7; D is possibly TRBD2 (7 bases). Being an ORF, TRBV5-7 has a function that is uncertain. V was clipped by 4 bases and J by 2 bases, with 13 bases between them. This CDR3 has 14 residues. The DNA of the CDR3 is TGTGCCAGCAGCCGTTGGGAGGGGGCCTACGAGCAGTACTTC. Protein: CASSRWEGAYEQYF.

This clone was seen more than once but under ten times. This chain joins TRBV20-1 and TRBJ2-7, with a weak D call TRBD2 (6 bases). V lost 3 bases and J 1 base, leaving 13 bases between the germline ends. Germline-derived CDR1 and CDR2 are DFQATT and SNEGSKA (reference sequence). The CDR3 runs to 14 residues. For the CDR3, the DNA is TGCAGTGCTAGTCAGGAGGGAGCATCCTACGAGCAGTACTTC. Translating gives CSASQEGASYEQYF.

The chain recombines TRBV2 with TRBJ1-4; TRBD1 matches at 8 bases. CDR3 length equals 13 residues. Trimming cost V 7 bases and J 8 bases; bases outside gene matches: 6. Germline assignment: CDR1 SNHLY and CDR2 FYNNEI. The CDR3 here is CASTRGQSEKLFF. CDR3 DNA sequence: TGTGCCAGCACCAGGGGGCAATCCGAAAAACTGTTTTTT.

This clone has more than one count but fewer than ten. This chain connects TRBV5-1 to TRBJ1-1; D remains ambiguous. Per germline, CDR1 SGHRS and CDR2 YFSETQ. The CDR3 has 15 amino acids. Deletions cut 4 bases from V and 0 bases from J, with 13 bases between. The CDR3 region has the DNA TGCGCCAGCAGCCTCCAGTCTCTCCTGAACACTGAAGCTTTCTTT. It encodes CASSLQSLLNTEAFF.

V is TRBV15 and J is TRBJ1-1; D call uncertain. The CDR3 runs 14 residues. Per germline, CDR1 LNHNV and CDR2 YYDKDF (reference sequence). V was shortened by 6 bases and J by 2 bases, with 13 bases between the two germline ends. The CDR3 loop reads CATREPVLNTEAFF. The CDR3 coding sequence is TGTGCCACCAGAGAACCCGTTCTAAACACTGAAGCTTTCTTT.

The chain links TRBV5-5 to TRBJ2-3; 7 nucleotides agree with TRBD2. The germline V gene encodes CDR1 SGHKS and CDR2 YYEKEE (reference sequence). The CDR3 consists of 14 residues. V was clipped by 4 bases and J by 4 bases; unmatched bases: 6. The DNA for the CDR3 is TGTGCCAGCAGCCCCTGGGGGGGGGCAGATACGCAGTATTTT. Protein product: CASSPWGGADTQYF.

V gene TRBV28 combines with J gene TRBJ1-5; 7 bases match TRBD1. V gave up 6 bases and J gave up 5 bases; unmatched junction bases: 10. This CDR3 comprises 15 residues. CDR1 is MDHEN and CDR2 is SYDVKM in the germline V gene. The CDR3 sequence is CASRKGDRAHQPQHF. CDR3 nucleotides: TGTGCCAGCAGAAAGGGTGACAGGGCTCATCAGCCCCAGCATTTT.

This chain connects TRBV6-1 to TRBJ1-1; unclear D gene. Germline-derived CDR1 and CDR2 are MNHNS and SASEGT. The CDR3 has 14 residues. The V and J ends lost 2 bases and 3 bases respectively, with 10 bases between them. DNA for the CDR3: TGTGCCAGCAGTGAACCCGGGAGGCACACTGAAGCTTTCTTT. This sequence encodes CASSEPGRHTEAFF.

V usage is TRBV11-2 and J usage is TRBJ1-2; 7 positions match TRBD1. The trim removed 3 bases at V and 3 bases at J, leaving 7 bases unmatched. The length of the CDR3 is 15 residues. Germline V gene lookup returns CDR1 SGHAT and CDR2 FQNNGV. Here the CDR3 DNA reads TGTGCCAGCAGCTTGGTGACAGGGATTGACTATGGCTACACCTTC. It codes for CASSLVTGIDYGYTF.

The gene calls are TRBV5-1 and TRBJ2-2; 10 bases align to TRBD2. Trimming cost V 4 bases and J 7 bases; bases outside gene matches: 13. CDR1 is SGHRS and CDR2 is YFSETQ in the germline V gene. The CDR3 is 17 residues long. The CDR3 sequence is CASSGAGTSDGVGELFF. The CDR3 coding sequence is TGCGCCAGCAGCGGCGCCGGGACTAGCGATGGGGTCGGGGAGCTGTTTTTT.

The sample holds one count of this clone. The chain uses TRBV27 and TRBJ2-5; perhaps TRBD2 as D (5 bases). The CDR3 has 13 amino acids. The V and J ends lost 3 bases and 5 bases respectively, with 10 bases between them. Germline V gene data show CDR1 as MNHEY and CDR2 as SMNVEV (reference sequence). In nucleotides, the CDR3 is TGTGCCAGCAGTTTGGCGGGTCGGGAGACCCAGTACTTC. This gives the protein CASSLAGRETQYF.

The chain employs TRBV27 and TRBJ1-1; 10 bases map to TRBD1. This CDR3 comprises 17 residues. Germline assignment: CDR1 MNHEY and CDR2 SMNVEV (reference sequence). The V gene end was trimmed by 5 bases and the J gene end by 5 bases; junction bases not matched to a gene: 14. CDR3 sequence: CASSLYPVWTGGTEAFF. The CDR3 nucleotides are TGTGCCAGCAGTCTATACCCCGTGTGGACAGGGGGTACTGAAGCTTTCTTT.

The chain links TRBV28 to TRBJ2-4, with D perhaps TRBD2 (6 bases). V lost 5 bases, J lost 1 base, and 15 bases lay in between. This CDR3 is 16 amino acids long. The V gene's germline CDR1 is MDHEN and CDR2 SYDVKM. CDR3 region: CASSARLRGAKNIQYF. CDR3 DNA sequence: TGTGCCAGCAGTGCCAGACTTCGGGGGGCCAAAAACATTCAGTACTTC. Full variable domain (remainder filled in from reference TRBV28 and TRBJ2-4): DVKVTQSSRYLVKRTGEKVFLECVQDMDHENMFWYRQDPGLGLRLIYFSYDVKMKEKGDIPEGYSVSREKKERFSLILESASTNQTSMYLCASSARLRGAKNIQYFGAGTRLSVL.

This chain uses TRBV6-2 or TRBV6-3 with TRBJ2-7; 7 positions match TRBD2. After removal of 0 bases from V and 5 bases from J, the junction contained 10 bases not matched to a gene. Germline CDR1 reads MNHEY; CDR2 reads SVGEGT. The CDR3 contains 16 residues. The CDR3 DNA reads TGTGCCAGCAGTTACTCCGGGGGGAGGTACGGCGACGAGCAGTACTTC. Its translation: CASSYSGGRYGDEQYF.

This chain links TRBV3-1 (or the pseudogene TRBV3-2) with TRBJ1-1; 10 nucleotides align to TRBD1. J was trimmed by 1 base and V by 1 base; bases with no gene match: 6. CDR1 is LGHDT, CDR2 YNNKEL, per germline (reference sequence). The CDR3 runs to 17 residues. CDR3 sequence reads: CASSQGDRGRGNTEAFF. As DNA, the CDR3 is TGTGCCAGCAGCCAAGGGGACAGGGGCAGGGGGAACACTGAAGCTTTCTTT.

Written as DNA, the CDR3 is TGCAGCGTTGAAGGACAGGGGTGGGCTTTCTTT. Translation gives CSVEGQGWAFF. This rearrangement joins TRBV29-1 to TRBJ1-1; 8 bases are a match to TRBD1. V was clipped by 1 base and J by 11 bases; unmatched bases: 3. This CDR3 is 11 amino acids long. CDR1 is SQVTM, CDR2 ANQGSEA, per germline.